Sequencing of this T cell receptor beta chain was carried out in a study of blood T cell repertoires in COVID-19 (dated by TCRdb to 2019 to 2021). About the investigation overall: The collaborator samples originated in the United States, Italy and Spain and spanned the acute and convalescent phases of COVID-19. The material from the prospective study consisted of cDNA or gDNA derived from T cells, B-cell-depleted T cells, or PBMCs. Deeply sampled blood TCRbeta repertoires from subjects exposed to, actively infected with, or recovered from COVID-19 were included in the dataset. The repertoires were made available in a free public database intended to serve as a resource for research on the immune response to SARS-CoV-2. Samples were obtained from the ongoing ImmuneRACE study (first 160 participants) and from 1,254 subjects provided by 6 global collaborators. Nearly every sample came with metadata listing a de-identified subject ID, COVID-19 status, age in years and sex. Where available, HLA class I and class II types were taken from metadata supplied by the sample provider and were not determined by assay-based typing.

Broader findings and caveats from the paper: The quantity of clinical and demographic metadata differed by source and by participant and was supplied without curation.

At one collaborating source in Seattle, patients were enrolled during active infection and were followed longitudinally through the course of disease. Whole blood was collected in K2EDTA tubes by collaborating institutions according to the institutions' own protocols. For TCRbeta analysis, collaborator samples were shipped as frozen whole blood, as isolated PBMCs, or as DNA extracted from either sample type. TCRbeta CDR3 regions were amplified from genomic DNA by means of the immunoSEQ Assay, a bias-controlled multiplex PCR. In the original analysis: The number of nucleated cells in each sample was estimated from the amplification of reference gene primers within the assay. To quantify the absolute abundance of each unique TCRbeta CDR3 rearrangement, sequence reads were collapsed and filtered. For each sample, productive Simpson clonality was calculated as the square root of Simpson's diversity index across productive rearrangements. Drawn from immuneACCESS, this table holds only the in-frame rearrangements with V and J called that TCRdb kept. Clones are partly lost; checked studies trace under half to an unresolved V gene and leave the rest unexplained. V and J calls and clone size come straight from that table; D and trimming were deduced from the DNA. The sample yields around 280,000 clones; roughly 91% were counted once. The top ten clones comprise over 8.5% of the sample.

A word on this clone: Its specific antigen is unknown. Qualities for individual bases were not recorded, and no much larger clone is one base off.

CDR1 SGHAT and CDR2 FQNNGV were looked up in the germline V gene. The junction carries 17 bases between V and J, which are trimmed by 6 bases and 3 bases respectively. The CDR3 runs 15 amino acids, cysteine and phenylalanine included. Left in the record is the CDR3 DNA by itself, 45 bases read in frame from the first base. This TCR came from a woman aged 25-40 years with COVID-19, enrolled during active disease. The material sequenced was peripheral blood. The chain couples TRBV11-2 to TRBJ1-1; 5 matching bases give a weak D call of TRBD1. The CDR3 amino acid sequence is: CASSWGGKRDTEAFF. In nucleotide form, the sequence is TGTGCCAGCAGTTGGGGGGGGAAACGGGACACTGAAGCTTTCTTT.